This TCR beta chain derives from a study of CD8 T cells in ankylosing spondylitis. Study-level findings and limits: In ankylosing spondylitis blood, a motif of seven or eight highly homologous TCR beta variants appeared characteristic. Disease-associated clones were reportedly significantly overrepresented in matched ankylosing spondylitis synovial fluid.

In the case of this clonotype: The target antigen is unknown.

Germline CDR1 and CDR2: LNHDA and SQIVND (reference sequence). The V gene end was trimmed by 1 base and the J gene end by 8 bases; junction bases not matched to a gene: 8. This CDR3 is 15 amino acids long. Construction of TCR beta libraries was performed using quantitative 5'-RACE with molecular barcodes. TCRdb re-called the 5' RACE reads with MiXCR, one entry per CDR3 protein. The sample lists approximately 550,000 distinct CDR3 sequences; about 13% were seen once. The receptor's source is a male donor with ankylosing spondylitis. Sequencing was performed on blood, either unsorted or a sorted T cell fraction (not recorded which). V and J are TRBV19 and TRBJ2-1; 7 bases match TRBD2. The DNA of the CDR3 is TGTGCCAGTAGTATAGCCCGGACTAGTTACTATGAGCAGTTCTTC. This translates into CASSIARTSYYEQFF. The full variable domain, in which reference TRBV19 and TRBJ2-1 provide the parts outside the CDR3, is DGGITQSPKYLFRKEGQNVTLSCEQNLNHDAMYWYRQDPGQGLRLIYYSQIVNDFQKGDIAEGYSVSREKKESFPLTVTSAQKNPTAFYLCASSIARTSYYEQFFGPGTRLTVL.